Below are 21 T cell receptor beta chains sequenced from a single sample in a study of CD8+CD57+ T cells in acquired aplastic anemia. Sequencing involved patients with CD8+CD57+ cell expansion previously shown by flow cytometry. Profiling of TCR beta VDJ combinations and CDR3 sequences used genomic DNA as template. Using its own MiXCR run on the reads, TCRdb lists one record per CDR3 protein. The table shows 200,000 to 300,000 distinct CDR3 sequences, with more than 45% occurring only once. Sequences were obtained from sorted CD4+, CD8+, or CD8+CD57+ T cells (not recorded which) from PBMCs. The receptors shown here come from a human donor with aplastic anemia.

In its sample, this clonotype was seen many times. V gene TRBV5-8 combines with J gene TRBJ2-7; D may be TRBD1 or TRBD2 (5 bases each). Trimming stripped 0 bases from V and 0 bases from J, with 10 bases between. The CDR3 is 15 residues long. Germline V lookup: CDR1 SGHTS, CDR2 YDEGEE. The CDR3 sequence is CASSLGDGFSYEQYF. The CDR3, as DNA: TGTGCCAGCAGCTTGGGGGACGGATTCTCCTACGAGCAGTACTTC.

The genes are TRBV12-3 or TRBV12-4 and TRBJ2-1; 9 bases map to TRBD1. The CDR3 is 15 residues long. The V gene end was trimmed by 7 bases and the J gene end by 9 bases; junction bases not matched to a gene: 13. The DNA for the CDR3 is TGTGCCAGCACCTTTAGTAACAGGGGGCAGGGTGAGCAGTTCTTC. Its translation is CASTFSNRGQGEQFF.

This clonotype appeared many times. The junction departs from germline at one end; a sequencing error may be responsible. The V and J genes are TRBV7-7 and TRBJ2-5; 7 positions agree with TRBD2. This CDR3 contains 16 residues. Germline V gives CDR1 SSHAT, CDR2 FNYEAQ (reference sequence). The CDR3 bases are TGTGCTAGCAGCTTAGCTAGGAGGGAGGGTCAAGAGACCCAGTACTTC. Its translation is CASSLARREGQETQYF.

To note about this clonotype: Because the CDR3 is missing its conserved closing phenylalanine or tryptophan, this is likely a read error. The DNA is left out, because the CDR3 cannot be placed on it with certainty; the CDR3 is given as TCRdb lists it. The genes are TRBV2 and TRBJ1-4; the table calls TRBD1, which could not be checked here. Germline CDR1 and CDR2: SNHLY and FYNNEI. The length of the CDR3 is 8 amino acids, counting both ends. CDR3 region: CASSVPVV.

V gene TRBV19 combines with J gene TRBJ2-5; 9 nucleotides align to TRBD1. Trimming took 5 bases from V and 4 from J; bases not matched to a gene: 8. Germline V gene data show CDR1 as LNHDA and CDR2 as SQIVND (reference sequence). CDR3 size: 15 residues. Written as DNA, the CDR3 is TGTGCCAGTAGTGATAAATACAGGGGGCGAGAGACCCAGTACTTC. This codes for CASSDKYRGRETQYF.

V usage is TRBV7-2 and J usage is TRBJ2-3, with a weak D call TRBD1 (6 bases). The V end lost 5 bases, the J end lost 3 bases, and 12 bases lay between the germline ends. The CDR3 totals 14 residues. The V gene's germline CDR1 is SGHTA and CDR2 FQGNSA. The CDR3 DNA reads TGTGCCAGCAGCCCTGGACAGCCGACAGATACGCAGTATTTT. Protein: CASSPGQPTDTQYF.

This clonotype appeared many times. The genes are TRBV4-2 and TRBJ2-1; 10 bases fit TRBD2. Germline V lookup: CDR1 LGHNA, CDR2 YNFKEQ. After removal of 6 bases from V and 8 bases from J, the junction contained 10 bases not matched to a gene. CDR3 size: 15 residues. CDR3 in amino acids: CASRQPGLALDEQFF. CDR3 sequence (DNA): TGTGCCAGCAGGCAACCGGGACTAGCGCTGGATGAGCAGTTCTTC.

This sequence joins TRBV7-2 and TRBJ2-7, with TRBD2 matching 7 bases. V dropped 2 bases and J dropped 0; count of bases not matched to a gene: 4. Germline values: CDR1 SGHTA, CDR2 FQGNSA. This CDR3 is built from 15 residues. Here the CDR3 reads CASSLFGTNSYEQYF. The DNA of the CDR3 is TGTGCCAGCAGCTTATTTGGGACTAACTCCTACGAGCAGTACTTC.

This clonotype was counted at least ten times. The rearrangement joins TRBV6-5 to TRBJ1-1; D is ambiguous. Germline values: CDR1 MNHEY, CDR2 SVGAGI. V was shortened by 0 bases and J by 2 bases, with 10 bases between the two germline ends. The CDR3 spans 15 residues. The CDR3 DNA sequence: TGTGCCAGCAGTTACTCGACGAACCTCAACACTGAAGCTTTCTTT. Amino acids: CASSYSTNLNTEAFF.

Notes on this clonotype: One end of the junction fails to match germline, which may point to a read error. This sequence joins TRBV7-9 and TRBJ1-1; the D gene is possibly TRBD1 (5 bases). Germline CDR1 SEHNR, CDR2 FQNEAQ (reference sequence). The CDR3 runs to 13 residues. The CDR3, as DNA: TGTGCTAGCAGGCGTGACGGGGGAACTGAAGCTCTCTTT. Its translation: CASRRDGGTEALF.

The chain is built from TRBV9 and TRBJ1-3, with D unresolved. Germline-derived CDR1 and CDR2 are SGDLS and YYNGEE. CDR3 size: 13 residues. The V and J ends lost 4 bases and 4 bases respectively, with 9 bases between them. The CDR3 DNA reads as TGTGCCAGCAGCATTGGCTGGGGAAACACCATATATTTT. Amino acids: CASSIGWGNTIYF.

This clonotype was counted many times. The chain employs TRBV30 and TRBJ1-1; no definite D call. The V gene lost 0 bases and the J gene lost 1 base, with 6 bases spanning the gap. The CDR3 spans 13 residues. CDR1 and CDR2 from the germline V gene are GTSNPN and SVGIG (reference sequence). CDR3 DNA sequence: TGTGCCTGGAGTGTACTGAAGAACACTGAAGCTTTCTTT. Translated, it gives CAWSVLKNTEAFF.

CDR3 sequence reads: CASSSLWNSPLHF. Here the CDR3 DNA reads TGTGCCAGCAGCTCCCTCTGGAATTCACCCCTCCACTTT. The chain recombines TRBV7-9 with TRBJ1-6; D is unresolved. This CDR3 has 13 residues. Germline lookup yields CDR1 SEHNR and CDR2 FQNEAQ (reference sequence). Between the trimmed V and J ends, which lost 4 bases and 7 bases, there was a span of 8 bases.

The V call is TRBV9, the J call TRBJ2-2; D perhaps matches TRBD2 (5 bases). Germline V lookup: CDR1 SGDLS, CDR2 YYNGEE. V was cut by 6 bases and J by 1 base, with 10 bases left in between. CDR3 size: 14 residues. Here the CDR3 reads CASTGEGNTGELFF. The CDR3 coding sequence is TGTGCCAGCACCGGCGAGGGGAACACCGGGGAGCTGTTTTTT.

This clonotype was picked up a small number of times. This chain links TRBV27 with TRBJ1-4; no clear D gene. Trimming removed 3 bases at V and 3 bases at J, with 8 bases between. CDR3 length: 14 amino acids. Germline loops: CDR1 MNHEY, CDR2 SMNVEV (reference sequence). CDR3 residues: CASSLVVSNEKLFF. For the CDR3, the DNA is TGTGCCAGCAGTTTGGTCGTGTCTAATGAAAAACTGTTTTTT.

V usage is TRBV9 and J usage is TRBJ2-7; 8 positions agree with TRBD2. Germline V CDR1 and CDR2: SGDLS, YYNGEE. This CDR3 region has 15 residues. V trimming: 4 bases; J trimming: 2 bases; junction bases outside the gene matches: 8. The CDR3 DNA is TGTGCCAGCAGCATCGGGGAGCGGGGGACCTACGAGCAGTACTTC. Protein product: CASSIGERGTYEQYF.

This clonotype was counted many times. Sequence at one end of the junction differs from germline and may be a read error. The chain's CDR3 is CASTQERGQNTEAFF. The DNA of the CDR3 is TGTGCCAGCACCCAAGAACGGGGGCAGAACACTGAAGCTTTCTTT. This chain connects TRBV4-2 to TRBJ1-1, with a possible D match to TRBD1 (6 bases). Germline V gives CDR1 LGHNA, CDR2 YNFKEQ. The CDR3 sequence is 15 residues long.

A note on this clonotype: Sequence at one end of the junction differs from germline and may be a read error. The rearrangement joins TRBV2 to TRBJ2-1; 10 positions match TRBD2. CDR1 is SNHLY, CDR2 FYNNEI, per germline. CDR3 length equals 14 residues. The CDR3 DNA follows: TGTGCCAGCAGAACCCTAGCGGGAGCCTCCGCCGAGTACTTC. As protein: CASRTLAGASAEYF.

This clonotype was counted between two and nine times. The chain links TRBV25-1 to TRBJ1-6; TRBD1 aligns across 8 bases. CDR1 and CDR2 from the germline V gene are MGHDK and SYGVNS. V gave up 1 base and J gave up 10 bases; unmatched junction bases: 9. The CDR3 consists of 16 residues. The CDR3 DNA is TGTGCCAGCAGTGAATGGGGGACAGGCGTACTGTCACCCCTCCACTTT. Translated, it gives CASSEWGTGVLSPLHF.

Regarding this clonotype: The CDR3 does not close with the conserved phenylalanine or tryptophan, likely indicating a read error. It is unclear where the CDR3 begins or ends on the DNA, so no DNA is shown, and the CDR3 is as TCRdb lists it. CDR3: CASSLPDRGI. The chain couples TRBV7-9 to TRBJ1-4; TRBD1, the table's D call, was not compared with the DNA. CDR1 and CDR2 (germline): SEHNR, FQNEAQ (reference sequence). The CDR3 contains 10 residues when both ends are counted.

The CDR3 DNA is TGCAGCGTTGTGACACTCCGGGACAGGTTAGTGAATTCACCCCTCCACTTT. Translating gives CSVVTLRDRLVNSPLHF. The rearrangement uses TRBV29-1 and TRBJ1-6; 8 bases match TRBD1. The J segment lost 7 bases and the V segment lost 4 bases, leaving 15 bases of the junction unmatched. Germline V lookup: CDR1 SQVTM, CDR2 ANQGSEA. This CDR3 spans 17 amino acids.